This T cell receptor (beta chain) is from a study of control samples from healthy donors and cancer patients. Germline loops: CDR1 SGHTA, CDR2 FQGNSA. The CDR3 is made up of 13 amino acids. Trimming shortened V by 5 bases and J by 10 bases, and 17 bases separated the two germline ends. Data came from immunoSEQ multiplex PCR; TCRdb stores just in-frame clones and leaves some out. Among fewer than 200,000 clones listed, 80% to 95% were seen once. This receptor was obtained from a woman aged 55 to 70 in good health. J is TRBJ1-1 and V is TRBV7-2; perhaps TRBD1 as D (6 bases). Material: blood. DNA for the CDR3: TGTGCCAGCAGCGTGGACAGCTGGTGGTTAGCTTTCTTT. Amino acids: CASSVDSWWLAFF. Filled out from reference TRBV7-2 and TRBJ1-1, the complete variable domain reads GAGVSQSPSNKVTEKGKDVELRCDPISGHTALYWYRQSLGQGLEFLIYFQGNSAPDKSGLPSDRFSAERTGGSVSTLTIQRTQQEDSAVYLCASSVDSWWLAFFGQGTRLTVV.